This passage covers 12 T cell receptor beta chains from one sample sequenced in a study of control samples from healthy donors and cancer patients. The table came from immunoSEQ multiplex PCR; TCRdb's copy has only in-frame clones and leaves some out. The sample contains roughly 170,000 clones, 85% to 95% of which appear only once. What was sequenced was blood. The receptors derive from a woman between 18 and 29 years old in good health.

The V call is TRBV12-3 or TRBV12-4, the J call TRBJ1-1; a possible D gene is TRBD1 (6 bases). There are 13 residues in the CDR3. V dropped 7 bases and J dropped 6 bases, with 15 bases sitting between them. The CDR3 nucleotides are TGTGCCAGCACCCCGGTAGGGGGGGCTGAAGCTTTCTTT. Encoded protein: CASTPVGGAEAFF.

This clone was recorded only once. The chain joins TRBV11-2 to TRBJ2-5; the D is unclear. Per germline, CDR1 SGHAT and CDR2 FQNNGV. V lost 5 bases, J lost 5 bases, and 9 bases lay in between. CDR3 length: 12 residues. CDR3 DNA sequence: TGTGCCAGCAGCCCGACTGGCGAGACCCAGTACTTC. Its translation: CASSPTGETQYF.

The CDR3 coding sequence is TGTGCTAGTGGCTCGCAGGGCACTGAAGCTTTCTTT. It encodes CASGSQGTEAFF. The chain couples TRBV12-5 to TRBJ1-1; TRBD1 might be the D (5 bases). The CDR3 has 12 amino acids. V was clipped by 6 bases and J by 4 bases, with 9 bases between them. Germline-derived CDR1 and CDR2 are LGHNT and FRNRAP.

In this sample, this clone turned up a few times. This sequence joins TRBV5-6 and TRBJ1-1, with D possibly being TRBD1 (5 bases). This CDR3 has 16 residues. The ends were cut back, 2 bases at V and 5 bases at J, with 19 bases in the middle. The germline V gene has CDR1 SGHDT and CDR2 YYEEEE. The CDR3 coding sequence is TGTGCCAGCAGCTTATATACCGGGACGCCGGGGACTGAAGCTTTCTTT. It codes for CASSLYTGTPGTEAFF. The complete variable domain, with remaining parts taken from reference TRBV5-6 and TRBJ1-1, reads DAGVTQSPTHLIKTRGQQVTLRCSPKSGHDTVSWYQQALGQGPQFIFQYYEEEERQRGNFPDRFSGHQFPNYSSELNVNALLLGDSALYLCASSLYTGTPGTEAFFGQGTRLTVV.

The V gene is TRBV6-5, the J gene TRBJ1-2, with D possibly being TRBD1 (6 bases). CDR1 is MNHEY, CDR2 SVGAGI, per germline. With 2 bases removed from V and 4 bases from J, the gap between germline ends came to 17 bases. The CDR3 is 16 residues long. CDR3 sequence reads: CASSYPPAQGSYGYTF. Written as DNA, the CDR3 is TGTGCCAGCAGTTACCCCCCGGCGCAGGGGTCCTATGGCTACACCTTC.

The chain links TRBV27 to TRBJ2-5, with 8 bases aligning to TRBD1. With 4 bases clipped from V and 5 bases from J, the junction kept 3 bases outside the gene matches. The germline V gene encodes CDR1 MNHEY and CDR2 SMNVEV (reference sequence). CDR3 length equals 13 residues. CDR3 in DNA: TGTGCCAGCAGTTCAAGGGACAGGGAGACCCAGTACTTC. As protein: CASSSRDRETQYF.

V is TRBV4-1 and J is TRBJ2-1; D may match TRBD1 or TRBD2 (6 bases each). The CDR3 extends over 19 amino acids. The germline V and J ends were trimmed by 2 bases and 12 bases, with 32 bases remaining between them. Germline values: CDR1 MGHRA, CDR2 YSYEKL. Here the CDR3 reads CASSQPMGGHRGRSRAQFF. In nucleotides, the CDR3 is TGCGCCAGCAGCCAACCTATGGGGGGACACCGAGGCCGGTCACGTGCGCAGTTCTTC.

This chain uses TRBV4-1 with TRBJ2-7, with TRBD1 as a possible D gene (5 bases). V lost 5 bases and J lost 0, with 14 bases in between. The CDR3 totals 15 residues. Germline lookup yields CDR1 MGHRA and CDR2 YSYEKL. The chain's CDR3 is CASSSLKGSSYEQYF. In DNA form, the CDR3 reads TGCGCCAGCAGCAGTCTCAAGGGGTCCTCCTACGAGCAGTACTTC.

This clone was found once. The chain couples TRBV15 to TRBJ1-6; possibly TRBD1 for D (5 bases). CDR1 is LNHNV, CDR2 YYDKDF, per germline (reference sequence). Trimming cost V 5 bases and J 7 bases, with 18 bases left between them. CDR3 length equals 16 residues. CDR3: CATSPVRAGGNSPLHF. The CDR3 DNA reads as TGTGCCACCAGCCCCGTACGGGCTGGGGGGAATTCACCCCTCCACTTT.

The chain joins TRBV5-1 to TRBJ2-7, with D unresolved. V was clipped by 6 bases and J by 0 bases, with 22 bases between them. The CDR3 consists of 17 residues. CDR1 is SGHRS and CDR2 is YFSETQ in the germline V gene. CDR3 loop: CASMGKPLAGNSYEQYF. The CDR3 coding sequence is TGCGCCAGCATGGGAAAGCCTCTCGCTGGGAACTCCTACGAGCAGTACTTC.

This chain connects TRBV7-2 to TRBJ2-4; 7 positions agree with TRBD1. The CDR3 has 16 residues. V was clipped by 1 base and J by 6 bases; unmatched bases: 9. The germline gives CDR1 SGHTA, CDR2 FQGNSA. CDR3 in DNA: TGTGCCAGCAGCTTAGACCCTAGACAGGGTGGAAACATTCAGTACTTC. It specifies CASSLDPRQGGNIQYF.

Here the CDR3 DNA reads TGTGCCAGCAGTTTCCTCGGGGCAGGGATTCAGCCCCAGCATTTT. Its translation: CASSFLGAGIQPQHF. The rearrangement joins TRBV27 to TRBJ1-5; D might be TRBD1 (5 bases). Germline CDR1 is MNHEY and CDR2 is SMNVEV (reference sequence). The CDR3 sequence is 15 residues long. V was clipped by 3 bases and J by 6 bases, with 15 bases between them.